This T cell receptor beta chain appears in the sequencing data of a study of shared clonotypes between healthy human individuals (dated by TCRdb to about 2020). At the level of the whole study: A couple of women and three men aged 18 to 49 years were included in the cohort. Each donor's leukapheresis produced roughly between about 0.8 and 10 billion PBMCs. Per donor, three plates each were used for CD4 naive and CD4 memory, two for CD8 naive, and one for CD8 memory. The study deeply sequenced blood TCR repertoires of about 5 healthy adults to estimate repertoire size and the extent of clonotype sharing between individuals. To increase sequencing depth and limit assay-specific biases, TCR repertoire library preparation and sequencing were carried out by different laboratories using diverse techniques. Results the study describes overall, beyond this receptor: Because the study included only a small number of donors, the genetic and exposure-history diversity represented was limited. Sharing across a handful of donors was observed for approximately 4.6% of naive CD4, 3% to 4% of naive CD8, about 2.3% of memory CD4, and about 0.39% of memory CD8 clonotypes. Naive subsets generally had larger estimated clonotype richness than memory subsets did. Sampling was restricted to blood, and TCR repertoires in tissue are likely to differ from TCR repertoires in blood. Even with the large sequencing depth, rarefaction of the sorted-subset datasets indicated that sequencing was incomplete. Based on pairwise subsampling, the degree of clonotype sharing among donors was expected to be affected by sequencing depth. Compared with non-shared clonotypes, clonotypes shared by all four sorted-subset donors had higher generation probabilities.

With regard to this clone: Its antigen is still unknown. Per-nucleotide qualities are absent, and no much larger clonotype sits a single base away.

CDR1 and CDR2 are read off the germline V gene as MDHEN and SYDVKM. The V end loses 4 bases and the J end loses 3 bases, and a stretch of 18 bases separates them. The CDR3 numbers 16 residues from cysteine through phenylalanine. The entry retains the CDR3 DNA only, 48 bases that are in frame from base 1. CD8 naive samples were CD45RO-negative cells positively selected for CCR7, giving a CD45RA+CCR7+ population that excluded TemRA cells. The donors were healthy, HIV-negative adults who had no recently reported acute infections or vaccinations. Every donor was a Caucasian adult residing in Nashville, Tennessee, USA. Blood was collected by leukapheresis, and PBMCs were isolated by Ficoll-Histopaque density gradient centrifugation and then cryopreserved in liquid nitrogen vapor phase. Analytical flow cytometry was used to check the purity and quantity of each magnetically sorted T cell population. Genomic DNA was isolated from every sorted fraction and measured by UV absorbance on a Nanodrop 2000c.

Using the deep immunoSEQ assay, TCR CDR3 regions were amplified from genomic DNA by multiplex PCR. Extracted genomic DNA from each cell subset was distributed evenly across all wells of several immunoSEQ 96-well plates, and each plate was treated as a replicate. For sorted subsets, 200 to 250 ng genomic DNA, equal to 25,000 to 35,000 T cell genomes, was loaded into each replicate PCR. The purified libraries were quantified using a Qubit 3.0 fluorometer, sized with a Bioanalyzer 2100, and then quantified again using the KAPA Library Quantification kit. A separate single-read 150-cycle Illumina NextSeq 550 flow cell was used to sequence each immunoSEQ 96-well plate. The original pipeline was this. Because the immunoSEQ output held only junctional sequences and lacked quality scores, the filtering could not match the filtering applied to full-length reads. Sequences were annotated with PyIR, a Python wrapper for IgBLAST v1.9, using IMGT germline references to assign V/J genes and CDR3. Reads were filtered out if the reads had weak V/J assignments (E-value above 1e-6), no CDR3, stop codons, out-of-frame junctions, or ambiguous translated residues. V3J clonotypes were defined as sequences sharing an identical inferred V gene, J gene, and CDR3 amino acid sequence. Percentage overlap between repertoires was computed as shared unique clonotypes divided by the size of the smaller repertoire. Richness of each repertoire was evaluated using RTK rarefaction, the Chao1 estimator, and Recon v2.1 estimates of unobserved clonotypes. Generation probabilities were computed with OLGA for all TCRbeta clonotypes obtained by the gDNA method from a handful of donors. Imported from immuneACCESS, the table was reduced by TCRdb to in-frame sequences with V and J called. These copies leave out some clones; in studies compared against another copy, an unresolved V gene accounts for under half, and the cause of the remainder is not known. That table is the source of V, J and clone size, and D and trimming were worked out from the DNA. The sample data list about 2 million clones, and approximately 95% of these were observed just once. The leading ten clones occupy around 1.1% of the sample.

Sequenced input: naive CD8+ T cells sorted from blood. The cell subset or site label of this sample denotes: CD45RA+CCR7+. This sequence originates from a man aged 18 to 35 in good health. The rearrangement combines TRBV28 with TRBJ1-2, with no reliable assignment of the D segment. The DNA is TGTGCCAGCAGTTCTGTCGGGGAACTGGGTTACTATGGCTACACCTTC. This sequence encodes CASSSVGELGYYGYTF.